The 24 T cell receptor beta chains listed next were all sequenced from one sample in a study of CXCR3-negative and CXCR3-positive naive CD8 T cells. The libraries of TRB cDNA were prepared using 5' RACE with UMI labels. TCRdb reprocessed the 5' RACE reads and stores each CDR3 protein as one record, lacking DNA. Seen in this sample are around 29,000 distinct CDR3 sequences; the ten most common clones hold 10%. The sample consisted of memory CD8+ T cells from blood. The receptors here all came from a human donor in good health. Some clones in this sample may be carry-over from other donors' samples.

The CDR3 reads CASSQAGTSLITDTQYF. V and J are TRBV4-3 and TRBJ2-3; the TCRdb D gene call, TRBD1, has no DNA to confirm it. Germline V CDR1 and CDR2: LGHNA, YSLEER. The CDR3 sequence is 17 residues long.

This chain uses TRBV28 with TRBJ2-1; the TRBD1 assignment by TCRdb is unverifiable without DNA. The germline gives CDR1 MDHEN, CDR2 SYDVKM. CDR3 length: 13 residues. CDR3 amino acids: CASSVAAGNEQFF.

The chain couples TRBV7-9 to TRBJ1-1; TCRdb lists TRBD1, though no DNA is available to test this call. The CDR3 spans 15 residues. The germline gives CDR1 SEHNR, CDR2 FQNEAQ (reference sequence). This CDR3 is CASSPGNFRDTEAFF.

The chain uses TRBV28 and TRBJ2-7; TCRdb proposes TRBD2, but this gene call is untestable without DNA. The CDR3 has 15 residues. CDR1 MDHEN and CDR2 SYDVKM come from the germline V gene. This CDR3 reads CASSVGLAGINEQYF.

The chain employs TRBV12-3 or TRBV12-4 and TRBJ1-1; the TCRdb call, TRBD1, lacks DNA for checking. The CDR3 is made up of 13 amino acids. The CDR3 region is CASGWGGLTEAFF.

This chain uses TRBV5-1 with TRBJ2-1; TCRdb picks TRBD1, but there is no DNA to check that call. The CDR3 loop spans 19 amino acids. Germline V gives CDR1 SGHRS, CDR2 YFSETQ. The CDR3: CASSSGAGGIPRTYNEQFF.

This chain uses TRBV28 with TRBJ2-2; TCRdb indicates TRBD1, and absent DNA this call remains unverified. Germline V gene data show CDR1 as MDHEN and CDR2 as SYDVKM. This CDR3 spans 13 amino acids. CDR3 sequence reads: CASSFTGTGELFF.

This chain joins TRBV29-1 and TRBJ2-3; TCRdb's D call of TRBD1 is untestable without DNA. Germline CDR1 SQVTM, CDR2 ANQGSEA. The CDR3 is made up of 12 amino acids. CDR3 residues: CSVVTGGDTQYF.

The rearrangement uses TRBV5-5 and TRBJ1-6; the D call of TRBD1 rests on TCRdb alone, since no DNA is present to check it. Germline values: CDR1 SGHKS, CDR2 YYEKEE (reference sequence). This CDR3 has 17 residues. The CDR3: CASTWGQTIIPNSPLHF. Complete variable domain (other parts from reference TRBV5-5 and TRBJ1-6): DAGVTQSPTHLIKTRGQQVTLRCSPISGHKSVSWYQQVLGQGPQFIFQYYEKEERGRGNFPDRFSARQFPNYSSELNVNALLLGDSALYLCASTWGQTIIPNSPLHFGNGTRLTVT.

The chain couples TRBV14 to TRBJ2-5; TCRdb gives TRBD2 as the D gene, but with no DNA this cannot be confirmed. The CDR3 length is 15 residues. Germline V gene data show CDR1 as SGHDN and CDR2 as FVKESK. The CDR3 is CASSQSVSAGETQYF.

The gene calls are TRBV6-5 and TRBJ2-7. This CDR3 contains 13 residues. Per germline, CDR1 MNHEY and CDR2 SVGAGI. The CDR3: CASSQDSSYEQYF.

The CDR3 sequence is CASSPRGTSAGEQYF. The chain is built from TRBV7-7 and TRBJ2-7; checking the TCRdb D call of TRBD2 is not possible without DNA. Germline values: CDR1 SSHAT, CDR2 FNYEAQ (reference sequence). The CDR3 spans 15 residues.

V and J are TRBV21-1 and TRBJ2-7; the D call of TRBD1 rests on TCRdb alone, since no DNA is present to check it. TRBV21-1 is a recognized pseudogene. The CDR3 is 14 amino acids. The CDR3 is CASSSRDRAYEQYF.

This chain joins TRBV28 and TRBJ2-7; the D call from TCRdb, TRBD1, cannot be confirmed without DNA. From germline, CDR1 is MDHEN and CDR2 SYDVKM. This CDR3 spans 16 amino acids. The chain's CDR3 is CASSLDRTGWSYEQYF.

The rearrangement joins TRBV5-5 to TRBJ2-1. Germline V gene data show CDR1 as SGHKS and CDR2 as YYEKEE (reference sequence). This CDR3 comprises 14 residues. CDR3 sequence reads: CASSHNGPYNEQFF.

The J gene is TRBJ1-1, the V gene TRBV27; TCRdb lists TRBD1, though no DNA is available to test this call. The germline V gene has CDR1 MNHEY and CDR2 SMNVEV (reference sequence). This CDR3 has 16 residues. Here the CDR3 reads CASSKTGGWVNTEAFF.

V usage is TRBV7-2 and J usage is TRBJ2-7; TCRdb indicates TRBD1, and absent DNA this call remains unverified. The CDR3 covers 14 residues. Germline assignment: CDR1 SGHTA and CDR2 FQGNSA. The CDR3 here is CASSLVGGLEEQYF.

The genes are TRBV3-1 and TRBJ2-1. Germline V gene sequence: CDR1 LGHDT, CDR2 YNNKEL (reference sequence). The CDR3 has 13 residues. CDR3 region: CASSQGVGLEQFF.

This chain uses TRBV5-1 with TRBJ2-1; the TRBD2 assignment by TCRdb is unverifiable without DNA. CDR3 length equals 19 residues. Germline V CDR1 and CDR2: SGHRS, YFSETQ. The CDR3 loop reads CASSLVSGTSGRSYNEQFF.

V and J are TRBV4-3 and TRBJ2-1; TCRdb gives TRBD2 as the D gene, but with no DNA this cannot be confirmed. The CDR3 covers 15 residues. The V gene's germline CDR1 is LGHNA and CDR2 YSLEER. The CDR3 sequence: CASSQALAGGYEQFF.

The chain employs TRBV4-2 and TRBJ1-3; there is no DNA to check the TCRdb D call of TRBD1. The CDR3 runs to 16 residues. Looked up from germline, CDR1 is LGHNA and CDR2 is YNFKEQ. The CDR3 reads CASSQEGHDSGNTIYF.

The chain combines TRBV29-1 with TRBJ1-1; TCRdb reports TRBD1, a call that lacks DNA to check it against. CDR1 is SQVTM, CDR2 ANQGSEA, per germline. CDR3 length: 15 residues. The chain's CDR3 is CSVEVTGRLDTEAFF.

The chain carries TRBV29-1 and TRBJ2-2; TCRdb outputs TRBD1, but without DNA this stays unchecked. This CDR3 is built from 12 residues. Per the germline V gene, CDR1 is SQVTM and CDR2 is ANQGSEA. The CDR3 reads CSVVGATGELFF.

The J gene is TRBJ2-2, the V gene TRBV14; TCRdb outputs TRBD1, but without DNA this stays unchecked. This CDR3 spans 14 amino acids. Germline V gives CDR1 SGHDN, CDR2 FVKESK. CDR3 residues: CASGSQGTGGELFF.